The T cell receptor beta chain described here comes from a study of blood T cell repertoires in COVID-19. Study-level background: Both acute and convalescent COVID-19 samples were obtained from the United States, Italy and Spain. The cDNA or gDNA used as material had been derived from T cells, B-cell-depleted T cells, or PBMCs.

Original analysis: Estimates of nucleated cell counts were drawn from the amplification of reference gene primers. Only in-frame clones appear in the TCRdb table, and some are missing; sequencing was by immunoSEQ multiplex PCR. The DNA was the basis for D and trimming; V, J and clone size are from that table. The sample holds 150,000 to 200,000 clones; roughly 90% are singletons and the top ten take more than 4.5%. The CDR3 is 15 amino acids. J was trimmed by 6 bases and V by 5 bases; bases with no gene match: 6. Germline V gives CDR1 KGHDR, CDR2 SFDVKD. The receptor comes from a man younger than 45 with COVID-19, enrolled during active disease. The specimen sequenced was peripheral blood. The rearrangement joins TRBV24-1 to TRBJ1-4; 9 positions match TRBD1. The CDR3 protein is CATSGQGEPYEKLFF. DNA of the CDR3: TGTGCCACCAGTGGACAGGGGGAGCCCTATGAAAAACTGTTTTTT.